This section outlines one T cell receptor (beta chain) sequence together with its context. This entry is derived from a study of blood T cell repertoires in COVID-19. Study information: Italy, Spain and the United States were the sources of the convalescent and acute COVID-19 samples. Sources were T cells, B-cell-depleted T cells, or PBMCs; the material itself was cDNA or gDNA.

Sequencing used immunoSEQ multiplex PCR; TCRdb keeps in-frame clones, though not all of them. Of around 400,000 clones in the sample, more than 70% were seen once. Germline CDR1 is MNHNS and CDR2 is SASEGT. V was cut by 1 base and J by 8 bases, with 9 bases left in between. CDR3 size: 13 residues. The clonotype was recovered from a middle-aged man with acute or convalescent COVID-19. The chain links TRBV6-1 to TRBJ1-3, with D unclear. The sample taken for sequencing was peripheral blood. The CDR3: CASSEGFDYTIYF. As DNA, the CDR3 is TGTGCCAGCAGTGAAGGGTTTGACTACACCATATATTTT.